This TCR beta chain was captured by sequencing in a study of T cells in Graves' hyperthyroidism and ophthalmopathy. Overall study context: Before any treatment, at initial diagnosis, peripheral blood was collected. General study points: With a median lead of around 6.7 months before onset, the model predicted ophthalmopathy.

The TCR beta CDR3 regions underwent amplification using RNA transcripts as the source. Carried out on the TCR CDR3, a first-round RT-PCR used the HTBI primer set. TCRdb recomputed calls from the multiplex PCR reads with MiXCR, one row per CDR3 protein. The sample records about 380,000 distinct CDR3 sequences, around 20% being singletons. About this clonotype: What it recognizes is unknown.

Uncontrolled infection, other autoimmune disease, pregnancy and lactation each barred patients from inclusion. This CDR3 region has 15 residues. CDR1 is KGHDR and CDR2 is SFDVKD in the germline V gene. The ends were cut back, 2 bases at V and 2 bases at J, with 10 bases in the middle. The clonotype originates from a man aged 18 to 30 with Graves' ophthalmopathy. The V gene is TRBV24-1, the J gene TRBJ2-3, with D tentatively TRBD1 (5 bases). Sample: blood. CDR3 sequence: CATSDYGQATDTQYF. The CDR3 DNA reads TGTGCCACCAGTGATTACGGACAAGCCACAGATACGCAGTATTTT.